This passage covers 24 T cell receptor beta chains from one sample sequenced in a study of T-cell memory formation after mild COVID-19. TCRdb called the 5' RACE reads again in MiXCR, with one record for every CDR3 protein. The sample shows some 120,000 distinct CDR3 sequences, 15% to 20% of them seen only once. The sample consisted of PBMCs or a T cell subset sorted from them (not recorded which). These receptors all come from an adult woman who had mild COVID-19 (a few samples of this study predate the infection). Cell type and time point are not known.

The genes are TRBV4-1 and TRBJ1-2, with D possibly matching TRBD1 (5 bases). Looked up from germline, CDR1 is MGHRA and CDR2 is YSYEKL. V lost 0 bases, J lost 2 bases, and 10 bases lay in between. The CDR3 is made up of 15 amino acids. Here the CDR3 reads CASSQDQGLNYGYTF. The CDR3 region has the DNA TGCGCCAGCAGCCAAGATCAGGGATTGAACTATGGCTACACCTTC.

This clonotype was counted only a few times. This rearrangement joins TRBV18 to TRBJ1-2; TRBD1 matches at 7 bases. The CDR3 is 15 residues long. V was clipped by 2 bases and J by 3 bases; unmatched bases: 6. Germline-derived CDR1 and CDR2 are KGHSH and LQKENI. The CDR3 loop is CASSPKGGQDYGYTF. DNA for the CDR3: TGTGCCAGCTCACCAAAAGGGGGCCAGGACTATGGCTACACCTTC.

This chain joins TRBV12-3 or TRBV12-4 and TRBJ1-2; D gene uncertain. Trimming took off 1 base at V and 4 bases at J, with 7 bases between the two ends. The CDR3 spans 13 residues. In nucleotides, the CDR3 is TGTGCCAGCAGTTTAGAAGCCATCTATGGCTACACCTTC. Its protein product is CASSLEAIYGYTF.

The CDR3 DNA reads as TGCGCCAGCAGCATATCGACAGTGGAAACTGAAGCTTTCTTT. Translation gives CASSISTVETEAFF. The chain recombines TRBV5-1 with TRBJ1-1; tentative D call: TRBD1 (5 bases). Trimming pared 4 bases from V and 5 bases from J, leaving 15 bases between. The CDR3 consists of 14 residues. In germline, CDR1 is SGHRS, CDR2 YFSETQ.

This clonotype has just a few counts. The chain combines TRBV18 with TRBJ1-1; no clear D. The CDR3 loop spans 14 amino acids. The germline V gene encodes CDR1 KGHSH and CDR2 LQKENI. Deletions cut 2 bases from V and 4 bases from J, with 11 bases between. CDR3 nucleotides: TGTGCCAGCTCACCAAAATCCGGGGTCACTGAAGCTTTCTTT. Protein sequence: CASSPKSGVTEAFF.

V gene TRBV6-6 combines with J gene TRBJ2-7; 11 positions match TRBD2. The CDR3 consists of 16 residues. With 8 bases clipped from V and 3 bases from J, the junction kept 12 bases outside the gene matches. The germline V gene has CDR1 MNHNY and CDR2 SVGAGI (reference sequence). The CDR3 spells CASPGVGTSGFYEQYF. The CDR3 DNA follows: TGTGCCAGCCCGGGGGTCGGGACTAGCGGATTCTACGAGCAGTACTTC.

The gene calls are TRBV24-1 and TRBJ2-5; possibly TRBD2 for D (5 bases). This CDR3 is 13 amino acids long. V lost 0 bases to trimming and J lost 7 bases, with 8 bases between them. Per the germline V gene, CDR1 is KGHDR and CDR2 is SFDVKD. CDR3 residues: CATSDLRAGTQYF. The CDR3 coding sequence is TGTGCCACCAGTGATTTGAGGGCGGGGACCCAGTACTTC.

This clonotype was observed a few times. The chain uses TRBV4-3 and TRBJ1-2; no firm D call. The CDR3 totals 13 residues. Trimming left V 7 bases short and J 8 bases short, with 17 bases between. Germline values: CDR1 LGHNA, CDR2 YSLEER. DNA of the CDR3: TGCGCCAGCAAACCCGACGGACTTATGGGCTACACCTTC. It translates to CASKPDGLMGYTF.

This clonotype was seen ten or more times. The gene calls are TRBV20-1 and TRBJ2-7, with a tentative D call TRBD1 (5 bases). Trimming shortened V by 2 bases and J by 0 bases, and 8 bases separated the two germline ends. CDR3 length: 13 residues. Germline CDR1 and CDR2: DFQATT and SNEGSKA (reference sequence). CDR3 DNA sequence: TGCAGTGCTAGACAGGGTTCCTCCTACGAGCAGTACTTC. This translates into CSARQGSSYEQYF.

This clonotype was observed a few times. The chain has TRBV24-1 and TRBJ1-2; D not resolved. Germline values: CDR1 KGHDR, CDR2 SFDVKD. V gave up 3 bases and J gave up 0 bases, with 7 bases separating them. The CDR3 loop spans 14 amino acids. DNA for the CDR3: TGTGCCACCAGTGATCCCAGTTCTAACTATGGCTACACCTTC. Translating gives CATSDPSSNYGYTF.

This chain links TRBV30 with TRBJ2-5; tentatively, D is TRBD1 or TRBD2 (6 bases each). The germline V gene has CDR1 GTSNPN and CDR2 SVGIG (reference sequence). This CDR3 spans 13 amino acids. V gave up 5 bases and J gave up 0 bases, with 10 bases separating them. The CDR3 reads CAWGRGHQETQYF. For the CDR3, the DNA is TGTGCCTGGGGACGGGGGCACCAAGAGACCCAGTACTTC. The full variable domain, completed using reference TRBV30 and TRBJ2-5, is SQTIHQWPATLVQPVGSPLSLECTVEGTSNPNLYWYRQAAGRGLQLLFYSVGIGQISSEVPQNLSASRPQDRQFILSSKKLLLSDSGFYLCAWGRGHQETQYFGPGTRLLVL.

This clonotype was seen a few times. V and J are TRBV7-7 and TRBJ2-5, with 10 bases that match TRBD2. Trimming took 2 bases from V and 5 from J; bases not matched to a gene: 8. The CDR3 extends over 16 amino acids. Germline V CDR1 and CDR2: SSHAT, FNYEAQ (reference sequence). The CDR3 bases are TGTGCCAGCAGCTTAATGAGCGGGGGGGCCGCGGAGACCCAGTACTTC. Translation gives CASSLMSGGAAETQYF.

This clonotype was observed a handful of times. The V and J genes are TRBV30 and TRBJ2-7; D is ambiguous. The CDR3 sequence is 11 residues long. Trimming removed 0 bases at V and 5 bases at J, with 5 bases between. The germline CDR1 and CDR2 sequences are GTSNPN and SVGIG (reference sequence). CDR3 sequence reads: CAWSVEDEQYF. In nucleotides, the CDR3 is TGTGCCTGGAGTGTAGAAGACGAGCAGTACTTC.

This clonotype was recorded a few times. This sequence joins TRBV9 and TRBJ1-5; the D is unclear. Germline CDR1 reads SGDLS; CDR2 reads YYNGEE. Trimming cost V 0 bases and J 7 bases, with 11 bases left between them. The CDR3 sequence is 14 residues long. In DNA, the CDR3 is TGTGCCAGCAGCGTAGATGGGTCGGGGCAGCCCCAGCATTTT. Its translation is CASSVDGSGQPQHF.

A few counts support this clonotype. This chain uses TRBV15 with TRBJ2-5; 9 bases fit TRBD2. Losses at the gene ends were 0 bases for V and 0 bases for J; bases not matched to a gene: 5. This CDR3 spans 17 amino acids. Germline CDR1 is LNHNV and CDR2 is YYDKDF (reference sequence). The CDR3 sequence is CATSREASGVYQETQYF. The CDR3 region has the DNA TGTGCCACCAGCAGAGAGGCTAGCGGGGTGTACCAAGAGACCCAGTACTTC.

This chain links TRBV5-1 with TRBJ1-2; maybe TRBD1 (6 bases). Germline CDR1 SGHRS, CDR2 YFSETQ. This CDR3 is 14 amino acids long. Between the trimmed V and J ends, which lost 3 bases and 6 bases, there was a span of 15 bases. CDR3 nucleotide sequence: TGCGCCAGCAGCTCCGGTTCGCCAGGGGATGGCTACACCTTC. As protein: CASSSGSPGDGYTF.

This clonotype has just a few counts. This chain connects TRBV6-5 to TRBJ2-3; TRBD1 agrees at 10 bases. The CDR3 has 15 amino acids. Germline-derived CDR1 and CDR2 are MNHEY and SVGAGI. V was clipped by 2 bases and J by 4 bases; unmatched bases: 3. CDR3 nucleotide sequence: TGTGCCAGCAGTTACGGGACAGGGGATTCAGATACGCAGTATTTT. Its protein product is CASSYGTGDSDTQYF.

This clonotype has only a few counts. The rearrangement links TRBV2 to TRBJ1-2; D remains ambiguous. V dropped 9 bases and J dropped 4 bases, with 12 bases sitting between them. The CDR3 loop spans 12 amino acids. Germline CDR1 and CDR2: SNHLY and FYNNEI. CDR3 residues: CASAGNSYGYTF. Written as DNA, the CDR3 is TGTGCCAGTGCCGGGAATTCCTATGGCTACACCTTC.

The rearrangement uses TRBV18 and TRBJ1-2, with D tentatively TRBD1 (5 bases). The CDR3 contains 14 residues. V lost 3 bases and J lost 4, with 12 bases in between. Germline-derived CDR1 and CDR2 are KGHSH and LQKENI. The CDR3, as DNA: TGTGCCAGCTCACCGGGTCACCAGGGCTATGGCTACACCTTC. Translating gives CASSPGHQGYGYTF.

The rearrangement links TRBV27 to TRBJ2-3; no clear D gene. Germline CDR1 MNHEY, CDR2 SMNVEV (reference sequence). V was cut by 0 bases and J by 0 bases, with 1 base left in between. The CDR3 loop spans 13 amino acids. The CDR3 protein is CASSLSSTDTQYF. DNA of the CDR3: TGTGCCAGCAGTTTATCAAGCACAGATACGCAGTATTTT.

In its sample, this clonotype was seen a few times. This chain joins TRBV4-1 and TRBJ2-7; D might be TRBD2 (6 bases). Germline V gives CDR1 MGHRA, CDR2 YSYEKL. The CDR3 totals 15 residues. V was trimmed by 5 bases and J by 1 base, leaving 15 bases between them. The DNA of the CDR3 is TGCGCCAGCAGCGCCATTTGGCGGGGATCCTACGAGCAGTACTTC. This encodes CASSAIWRGSYEQYF.

The V call is TRBV6-6, the J call TRBJ2-7; 10 nucleotides agree with TRBD1. The germline CDR1 and CDR2 sequences are MNHNY and SVGAGI (reference sequence). The J segment lost 1 base and the V segment lost 2 bases, leaving 2 bases of the junction unmatched. The CDR3 length is 15 residues. Here the CDR3 reads CASSYGDRGSYEQYF. CDR3 DNA: TGTGCCAGCAGTTACGGGGACAGGGGTTCCTACGAGCAGTACTTC.

This rearrangement joins TRBV6-5 to TRBJ1-2, with 7 bases lining up with TRBD1. Germline-derived CDR1 and CDR2 are MNHEY and SVGAGI. Trimming removed 6 bases from V and 0 bases from J; junction bases left unmatched: 7. The CDR3 is 15 residues long. For the CDR3, the DNA is TGTGCCAGCAGAGCCGGGACAGCTGCTAACTATGGCTACACCTTC. Translating it yields CASRAGTAANYGYTF.

This chain links TRBV15 with TRBJ1-6, with D hard to call. The CDR3 runs 13 residues. Germline lookup yields CDR1 LNHNV and CDR2 YYDKDF (reference sequence). The V and J ends lost 0 bases and 7 bases respectively, with 4 bases between them. CDR3 sequence (DNA): TGTGCCACCAGCAGAGAATCCAATTCACCCCTCCACTTT. Translating it yields CATSRESNSPLHF.